These 7 T cell receptor beta chains originate from one sample sequenced in a study of shared clonotypes between healthy human individuals. CD45RO-negative cells were positively selected for CCR7, leaving out terminally differentiated effector memory CD45RA+ cells. Only in-frame clones appear in the TCRdb table, and some are missing; sequencing was by immunoSEQ multiplex PCR. This sample carries about 2.1 million clones, 93% of them seen once, and the ten largest clones take more than 1.5%. Input material: naive CD8+ T cells from PBMCs. The receptors originated from a young man in good health. Some clones in this sample may be carry-over from other donors' samples.

As concerns this clone: The sample carries other DNA sequences with the same CDR3. The rearrangement joins TRBV28 to TRBJ1-5, with D possibly being TRBD1 (5 bases). CDR1 and CDR2 (germline): MDHEN, SYDVKM. Trimming pared 2 bases from V and 2 bases from J, leaving 10 bases between. The CDR3 has 15 residues. This CDR3 is CASSLRQGGNQPQHF. The CDR3, as DNA: TGTGCCAGCAGTTTAAGGCAGGGTGGCAATCAGCCCCAGCATTTT.

This clone was observed a single time. The chain carries TRBV5-5 and TRBJ2-7, with TRBD2 as a possible D gene (6 bases). The CDR3 length is 15 residues. The germline V gene encodes CDR1 SGHKS and CDR2 YYEKEE (reference sequence). V gave up 0 bases and J gave up 2 bases, with 12 bases separating them. The CDR3 protein is CASSLAKAGPYEQYF. CDR3 nucleotides: TGTGCCAGCAGCTTGGCCAAGGCGGGACCCTACGAGCAGTACTTC.

The chain carries TRBV7-9 and TRBJ1-1; possible D gene TRBD1, 5 bases. CDR3 length: 15 amino acids. Trimming pared 5 bases from V and 3 bases from J, leaving 16 bases between. Germline CDR1 reads SEHNR; CDR2 reads FQNEAQ (reference sequence). The DNA for the CDR3 is TGTGCCAGCAGCAAATGGGGGAAACTAGACACTGAAGCTTTCTTT. It specifies CASSKWGKLDTEAFF.

This chain connects TRBV29-1 to TRBJ2-1, with D perhaps TRBD1 (8 bases). Germline V gives CDR1 SQVTM, CDR2 ANQGSEA. The ends were cut back, 6 bases at V and 4 bases at J, with 25 bases in the middle. The CDR3 length is 17 residues. The DNA for the CDR3 is TGCAGCGTCCCAGGGGCCCTAAACAGGGGGGGTTACAATGAGCAGTTCTTC. This gives the protein CSVPGALNRGGYNEQFF.

The chain has TRBV9 and TRBJ2-1; TRBD2 might be the D (5 bases). The CDR3 consists of 14 residues. The ends were cut back, 1 base at V and 6 bases at J, with 11 bases in the middle. Germline V gene data show CDR1 as SGDLS and CDR2 as YYNGEE. CDR3 in amino acids: CASSVWSGINEQFF. Here the CDR3 DNA reads TGTGCCAGCAGCGTATGGTCGGGGATCAATGAGCAGTTCTTC.

The chain joins TRBV4-1 to TRBJ2-1; 13 bases fit TRBD2. CDR1 MGHRA and CDR2 YSYEKL come from the germline V gene. Losses at the gene ends were 5 bases for V and 8 bases for J; bases not matched to a gene: 6. This CDR3 has 15 amino acids. The CDR3 protein is CASSFGLAGVDEQFF. The CDR3 DNA reads TGCGCCAGCAGCTTCGGACTAGCGGGAGTCGATGAGCAGTTCTTC.

Details on this clone: Other DNA sequences in the same sample also yield this CDR3. The chain combines TRBV29-1 with TRBJ2-7, with 9 nucleotides matching TRBD2. In germline, CDR1 is SQVTM, CDR2 ANQGSEA. The V and J ends lost 6 bases and 0 bases, in that order; junction bases with no gene match: 6. The CDR3 spans 14 residues. The CDR3 DNA reads as TGCAGCGTCGAACTTAGCGGGAGCTCCTACGAGCAGTACTTC. Encoded protein: CSVELSGSSYEQYF.